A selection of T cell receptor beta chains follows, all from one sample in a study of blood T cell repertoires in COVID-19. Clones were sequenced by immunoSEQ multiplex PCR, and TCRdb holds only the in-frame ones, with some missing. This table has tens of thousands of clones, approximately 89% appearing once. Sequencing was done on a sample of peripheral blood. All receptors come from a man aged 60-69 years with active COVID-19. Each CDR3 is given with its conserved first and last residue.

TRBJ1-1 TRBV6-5 CASQGQWNTEAFF
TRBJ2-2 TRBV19 CASSIPARGTGELFF
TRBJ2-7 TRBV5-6 CASSLASGKLYF
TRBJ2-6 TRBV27 CASSLDRGSSGANVLTF
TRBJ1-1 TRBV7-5 CARSLGATGLPEAFF
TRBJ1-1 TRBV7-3 CASSLTGPDTEAFF
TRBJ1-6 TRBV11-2 CASRDGQIYNSPLHF
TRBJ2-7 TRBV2 CASSGLRDPYEQYF
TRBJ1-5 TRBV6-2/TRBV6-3 CASSYGQGNQPQHF
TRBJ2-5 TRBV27 CASSPGTRGTQYF
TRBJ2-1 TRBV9 CASSGTSVLSASNEQFF
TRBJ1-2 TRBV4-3 CASSQDSVGGLADYGYTF
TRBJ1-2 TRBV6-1 CASSETGGVYGYTF
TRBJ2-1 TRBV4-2 CASSQDQTSGRGEQFF
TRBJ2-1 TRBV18 CASSPRRTGYNEQFF
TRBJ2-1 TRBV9 CASSADTVGQFF
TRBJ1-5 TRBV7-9 CASSLEKPNQPQHF
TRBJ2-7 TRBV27 CASKAIGMGLAGEQYF
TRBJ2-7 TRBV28 CASLQRGEQYF